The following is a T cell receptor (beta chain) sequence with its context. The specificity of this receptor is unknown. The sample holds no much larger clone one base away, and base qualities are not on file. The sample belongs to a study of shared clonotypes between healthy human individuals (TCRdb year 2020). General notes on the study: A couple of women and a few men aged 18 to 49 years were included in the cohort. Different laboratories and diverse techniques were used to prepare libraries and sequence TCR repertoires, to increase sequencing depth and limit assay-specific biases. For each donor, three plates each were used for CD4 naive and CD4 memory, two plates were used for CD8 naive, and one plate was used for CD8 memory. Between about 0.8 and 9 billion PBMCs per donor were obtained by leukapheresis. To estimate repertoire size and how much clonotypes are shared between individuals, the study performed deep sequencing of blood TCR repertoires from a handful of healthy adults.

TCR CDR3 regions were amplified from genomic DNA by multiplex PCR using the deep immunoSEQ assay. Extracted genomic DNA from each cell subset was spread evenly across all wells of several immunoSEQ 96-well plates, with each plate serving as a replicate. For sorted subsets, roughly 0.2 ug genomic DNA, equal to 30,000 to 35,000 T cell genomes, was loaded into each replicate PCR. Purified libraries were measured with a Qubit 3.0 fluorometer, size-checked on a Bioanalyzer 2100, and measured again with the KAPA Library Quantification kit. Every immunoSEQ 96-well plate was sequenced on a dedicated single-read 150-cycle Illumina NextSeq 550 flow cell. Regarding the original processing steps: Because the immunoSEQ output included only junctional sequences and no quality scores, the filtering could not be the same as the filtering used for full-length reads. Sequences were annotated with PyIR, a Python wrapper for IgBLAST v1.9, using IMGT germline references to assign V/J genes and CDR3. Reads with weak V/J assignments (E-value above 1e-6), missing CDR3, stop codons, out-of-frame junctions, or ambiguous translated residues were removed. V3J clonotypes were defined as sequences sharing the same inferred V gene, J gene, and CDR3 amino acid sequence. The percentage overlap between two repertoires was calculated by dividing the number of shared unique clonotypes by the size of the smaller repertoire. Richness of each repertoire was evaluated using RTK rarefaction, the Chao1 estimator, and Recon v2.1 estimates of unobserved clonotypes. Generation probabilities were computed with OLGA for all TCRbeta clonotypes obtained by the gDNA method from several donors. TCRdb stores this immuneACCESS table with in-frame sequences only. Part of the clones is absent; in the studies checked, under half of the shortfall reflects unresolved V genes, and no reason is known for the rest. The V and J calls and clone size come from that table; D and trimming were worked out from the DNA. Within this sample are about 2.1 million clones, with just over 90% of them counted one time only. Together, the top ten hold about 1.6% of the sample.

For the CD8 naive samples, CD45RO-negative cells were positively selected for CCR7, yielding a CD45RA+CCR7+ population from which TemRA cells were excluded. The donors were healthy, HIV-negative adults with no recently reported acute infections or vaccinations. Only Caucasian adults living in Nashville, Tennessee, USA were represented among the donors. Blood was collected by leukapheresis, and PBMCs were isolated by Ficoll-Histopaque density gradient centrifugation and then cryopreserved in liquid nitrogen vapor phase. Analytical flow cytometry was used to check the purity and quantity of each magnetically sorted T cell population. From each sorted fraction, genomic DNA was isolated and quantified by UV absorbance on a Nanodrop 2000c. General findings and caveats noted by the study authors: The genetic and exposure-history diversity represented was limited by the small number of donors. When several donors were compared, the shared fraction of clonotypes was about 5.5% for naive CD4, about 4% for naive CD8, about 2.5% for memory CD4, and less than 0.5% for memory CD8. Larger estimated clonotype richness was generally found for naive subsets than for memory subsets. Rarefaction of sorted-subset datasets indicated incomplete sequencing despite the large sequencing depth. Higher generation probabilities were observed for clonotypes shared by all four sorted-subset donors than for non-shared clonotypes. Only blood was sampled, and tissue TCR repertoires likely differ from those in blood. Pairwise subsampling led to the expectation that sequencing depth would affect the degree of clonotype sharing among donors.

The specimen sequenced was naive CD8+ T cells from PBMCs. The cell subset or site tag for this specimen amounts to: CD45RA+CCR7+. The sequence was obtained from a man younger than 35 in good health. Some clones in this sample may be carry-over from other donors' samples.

The nucleotide sequence reads as follows: TGTGCCAGCAGCCCAAGAGCCGCTGAGCAGTTCTTC. Translated, it reads CASSPRAAEQFF. Recombination linked TRBV7-8 to TRBJ2-1, with the D gene call left open. Cut back by 5 bases and 9 bases, the V and J ends lie 11 bases apart. CDR1 SGHVS and CDR2 FQNEAQ are derived from the germline V gene. The CDR3 spans 12 residues, from the cysteine through the phenylalanine. Only the CDR3 part of the read is kept: 36 bases, read in frame from the first base.